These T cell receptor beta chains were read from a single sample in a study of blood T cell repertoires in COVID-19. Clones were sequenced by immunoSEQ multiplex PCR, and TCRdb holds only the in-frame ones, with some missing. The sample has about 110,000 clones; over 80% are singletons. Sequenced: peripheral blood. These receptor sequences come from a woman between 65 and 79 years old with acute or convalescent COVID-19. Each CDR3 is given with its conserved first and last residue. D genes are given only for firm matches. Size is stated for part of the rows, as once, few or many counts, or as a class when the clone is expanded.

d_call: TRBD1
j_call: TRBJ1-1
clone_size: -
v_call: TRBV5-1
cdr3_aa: CASSSLDRGSEAFF
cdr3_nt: TGCGCCAGCAGCTCTCTGGACAGGGGGTCTGAAGCTTTCTTT

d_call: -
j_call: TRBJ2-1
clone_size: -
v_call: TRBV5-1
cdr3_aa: CASSLSRDYEQFF
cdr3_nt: TGCGCCAGCAGCCTTTCCCGGGACTATGAGCAGTTCTTC

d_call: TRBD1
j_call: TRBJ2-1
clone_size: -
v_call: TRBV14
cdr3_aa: CASSLGQGRANNEQFF
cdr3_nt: TGTGCCAGCAGCCTTGGACAGGGTAGGGCTAACAATGAGCAGTTCTTC

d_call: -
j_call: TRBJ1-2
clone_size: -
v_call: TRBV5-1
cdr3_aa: CASSRDFTVYGYTF
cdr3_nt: TGCGCCAGCAGCCGGGACTTTACGGTCTATGGCTACACCTTC

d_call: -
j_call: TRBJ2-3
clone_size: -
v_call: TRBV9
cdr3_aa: CASSTTRLSTDTQYF
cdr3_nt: TGTGCCAGCAGCACCACTAGATTAAGCACAGATACGCAGTATTTT

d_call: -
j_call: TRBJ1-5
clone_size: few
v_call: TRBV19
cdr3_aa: CASTTDRSSNQPQHF
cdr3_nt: TGTGCCAGTACCACCGACAGGAGTAGCAATCAGCCCCAGCATTTT

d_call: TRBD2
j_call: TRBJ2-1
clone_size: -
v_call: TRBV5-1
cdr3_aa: CASSSTSGSFNEQFF
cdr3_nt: TGCGCCAGCAGCTCCACTAGCGGGAGTTTTAATGAGCAGTTCTTC

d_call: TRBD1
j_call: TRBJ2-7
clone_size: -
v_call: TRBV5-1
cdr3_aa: CASSLGQGALYEQYF
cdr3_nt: TGCGCCAGCAGCTTGGGACAGGGAGCCCTCTACGAGCAGTACTTC

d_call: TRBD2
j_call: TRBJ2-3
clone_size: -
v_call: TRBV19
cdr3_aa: CASSGRWTSGSTDTQYF
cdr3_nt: TGTGCCAGTAGTGGTCGCTGGACTAGCGGGAGTACAGATACGCAGTATTTT

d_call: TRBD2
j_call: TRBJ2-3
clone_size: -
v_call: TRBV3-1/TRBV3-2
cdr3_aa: CASSRLAGAGDTQYF
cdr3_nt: TGTGCCAGCAGCCGTTTAGCGGGGGCCGGAGATACGCAGTATTTT

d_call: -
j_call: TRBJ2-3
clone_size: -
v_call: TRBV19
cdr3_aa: CASSLQTDTQYF
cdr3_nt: TGTGCCAGTAGTCTCCAGACAGATACGCAGTATTTT

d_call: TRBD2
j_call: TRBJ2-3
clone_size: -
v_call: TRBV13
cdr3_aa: CASSTSGRAYTDTQYF
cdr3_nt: TGTGCCAGCAGCACTAGCGGGAGGGCCTACACAGATACGCAGTATTTT

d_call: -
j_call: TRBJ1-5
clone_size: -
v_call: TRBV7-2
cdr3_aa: CASSLGTATQPQHF
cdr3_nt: TGTGCCAGCAGCTTAGGGACAGCCACTCAGCCCCAGCATTTT